This TCR beta chain was identified in a study of OX40 agonist ivuxolimab in advanced cancers. Notes on the study in general: The work left the antigen specificity of expanded peripheral T cells undetermined. Individuals who were partial responders at 0.1-3.0 mg/kg had clonal expansion that ranked among the lowest.

TCRdb keeps only in-frame clones here, not all; method: immunoSEQ multiplex PCR. Found here are nearly 80,000 clones, 80% to 90% of them singletons; the top ten hold approximately 25%. Remarks on this clone: No antigen is known for it.

The V gene lost 3 bases and the J gene lost 0 bases, with 14 bases spanning the gap. Germline CDR1 and CDR2: KGHSH and LQKENI. CDR3 length: 16 residues. This clonotype was obtained from an adult with an advanced solid tumor such as melanoma, head and neck, liver or kidney cancer. Specimen: CD4+ or CD8+ T cells sorted from blood, collected in a trial of the OX40 agonist ivuxolimab. The V gene is TRBV18, the J gene TRBJ2-5; D may be TRBD2 (6 bases). CDR3 sequence (DNA): TGTGCCAGCTCACCCTCGGGACTCCCGTACCAAGAGACCCAGTACTTC. It is translated as CASSPSGLPYQETQYF.